Presented here are 15 T cell receptor beta chains from one specimen sequenced in a study of blood T cell repertoires in COVID-19. Clones were sequenced by immunoSEQ multiplex PCR, and TCRdb holds only the in-frame ones, with some missing. Of tens of thousands of clones listed, 75% to 90% are singletons. Sequencing input: peripheral blood. The receptor set was obtained from a man aged 80 or over with acute or convalescent COVID-19.

In DNA, the CDR3 is TGTGCCAGCAGTCTCCAGGGTACAGGGGAAAAACTGTTTTTT. The encoded protein is CASSLQGTGEKLFF. This rearrangement joins TRBV28 to TRBJ1-4; weak D call: TRBD1 (6 bases). V lost 5 bases to trimming and J lost 8 bases, with 15 bases between them. The CDR3 sequence is 14 residues long. In germline, CDR1 is MDHEN, CDR2 SYDVKM.

As regards this clone: A read error may produce the germline difference seen at one junction end. This rearrangement joins TRBV7-7 to TRBJ1-5; 7 bases map to TRBD1. The germline CDR1 and CDR2 sequences are SSHAT and FNYEAQ (reference sequence). CDR3 length equals 15 residues. The CDR3 sequence is CASSLDRVHYQPQHF. The CDR3 DNA reads TGTGCTAGCAGCTTAGACAGGGTGCATTATCAGCCCCAGCATTTT.

The genes are TRBV24-1 and TRBJ2-7; 13 nucleotides line up with TRBD2. V gave up 4 bases and J gave up 6 bases; unmatched junction bases: 11. Germline loops: CDR1 KGHDR, CDR2 SFDVKD. The CDR3 is made up of 17 amino acids. Here the CDR3 reads CATSDSATSGREGEQYF. The CDR3 DNA sequence: TGTGCCACCAGTGACAGCGCTACTAGCGGGAGGGAAGGCGAGCAGTACTTC.

The CDR3: CASSPRGPSEQFF. CDR3 nucleotides: TGTGCCAGCTCGCCAAGGGGCCCTTCGGAGCAGTTCTTC. The chain uses TRBV18 and TRBJ2-1; tentative D call: TRBD1 (5 bases). The length of the CDR3 is 13 residues. Trimming took off 6 bases at V and 10 bases at J, with 16 bases between the two ends. Germline V gives CDR1 KGHSH, CDR2 LQKENI.

Concerning this clone itself: This CDR3 fails to terminate in the conserved phenylalanine or tryptophan, so it likely reflects a read error. No DNA is shown, since the ends of the CDR3 on it are uncertain; the CDR3 is the one TCRdb lists. The chain carries TRBV7-9 and TRBJ1-5; TRBD1 reflects the table's D call only, with no check against the DNA. The CDR3 is 18 amino acids long, termini counted. Germline CDR1 is SEHNR and CDR2 is FQNEAQ (reference sequence). The CDR3 loop reads CASSLSRDRVNQPQHHNL.

The genes are TRBV7-2 and TRBJ1-5, with 9 bases fitting TRBD1. This CDR3 region has 14 residues. CDR1 SGHTA and CDR2 FQGNSA come from the germline V gene. V lost 5 bases and J lost 6; bases outside the gene matches: 5. The CDR3 protein is CASSQGQGIQPQHF. DNA for the CDR3: TGTGCCAGCAGCCAGGGACAGGGAATTCAGCCCCAGCATTTT. The full variable domain, its missing parts supplied by reference TRBV7-2 and TRBJ1-5, is GAGVSQSPSNKVTEKGKDVELRCDPISGHTALYWYRQSLGQGLEFLIYFQGNSAPDKSGLPSDRFSAERTGGSVSTLTIQRTQQEDSAVYLCASSQGQGIQPQHFGDGTRLSIL.

The chain combines TRBV3-1 (or the pseudogene TRBV3-2) with TRBJ1-2; 9 bases fit TRBD1. The V segment lost 5 bases and the J segment 8 bases; nucleotides outside the gene matches: 12. This CDR3 spans 15 amino acids. Germline CDR1 is LGHDT and CDR2 is YNNKEL (reference sequence). The CDR3 DNA is TGTGCCAGCAGCTTCTCGGGACAGGGCTTTGGAGGCTACACCTTC. It yields the protein CASSFSGQGFGGYTF.

The rearrangement joins TRBV7-6 to TRBJ2-1; 7 bases agree with TRBD2. The germline V gene has CDR1 SGHVS and CDR2 FNYEAQ. The CDR3 has 16 amino acids. V lost 1 base and J lost 6; bases outside the gene matches: 9. CDR3 sequence: CASSLVAAGESNEQFF. In DNA form, the CDR3 reads TGTGCCAGCAGCTTAGTGGCTGCGGGAGAGTCCAATGAGCAGTTCTTC.

This chain links TRBV5-1 with TRBJ2-2; tentative D call: TRBD2 (6 bases). V lost 5 bases and J lost 0, with 11 bases in between. CDR3 length: 15 residues. Germline lookup yields CDR1 SGHRS and CDR2 YFSETQ. This CDR3 is CASSWRDANTGELFF. CDR3 bases: TGCGCCAGCAGTTGGCGGGACGCGAACACCGGGGAGCTGTTTTTT.

This chain joins TRBV7-2 and TRBJ2-7; D call uncertain. This CDR3 region has 14 residues. Deletions cut 5 bases from V and 0 bases from J, with 11 bases between. CDR1 is SGHTA, CDR2 FQGNSA, per germline. The CDR3 sequence is CASSHRDISYEQYF. Here the CDR3 DNA reads TGTGCCAGCAGCCACCGAGACATCTCCTACGAGCAGTACTTC.

The chain carries TRBV20-1 and TRBJ2-7; 8 nucleotides agree with TRBD2. Trimming cost V 5 bases and J 9 bases; bases outside gene matches: 6. The CDR3 is 11 residues long. Germline CDR1 reads DFQATT; CDR2 reads SNEGSKA (reference sequence). The CDR3 nucleotides read TGCAGTGCTGACCCGGGGGGGGCGCAGTACTTC. This gives the protein CSADPGGAQYF.

The chain recombines TRBV30 with TRBJ1-6; TRBD1 aligns across 11 bases. In germline, CDR1 is GTSNPN, CDR2 SVGIG (reference sequence). This CDR3 contains 15 residues. V lost 5 bases and J lost 6; bases outside the gene matches: 6. The CDR3 reads CAWSGQGARNSPLHF. Here the CDR3 DNA reads TGTGCCTGGTCTGGACAGGGGGCGCGTAATTCACCCCTCCACTTT.

The chain recombines TRBV4-1 with TRBJ2-4, with 7 bases lining up with TRBD2. V lost 0 bases, J lost 1 base, and 3 bases stayed unmatched. CDR1 MGHRA and CDR2 YSYEKL come from the germline V gene. This CDR3 region has 16 residues. The CDR3 sequence is CASSQEDGRAKNIQYF. In nucleotides, the CDR3 is TGCGCCAGCAGCCAAGAGGACGGGAGGGCCAAAAACATTCAGTACTTC.

The chain employs TRBV5-1 and TRBJ2-1; TRBD2 aligns across 13 bases. Germline V gene lookup returns CDR1 SGHRS and CDR2 YFSETQ. The CDR3 is 16 residues long. Losses at the gene ends were 4 bases for V and 6 bases for J; bases not matched to a gene: 7. The CDR3 sequence: CASSRTSGRVGNEQFF. The CDR3 DNA reads as TGCGCCAGCAGCCGAACTAGCGGGAGGGTGGGCAATGAGCAGTTCTTC.

This chain joins TRBV28 and TRBJ1-2; 8 nucleotides align to TRBD1. The V gene's germline CDR1 is MDHEN and CDR2 SYDVKM. Unmatched junction bases numbered 5, after V lost 4 bases and J lost 7 bases. This CDR3 is built from 13 residues. The CDR3: CASSSGQGGGYTF. CDR3 coding DNA: TGTGCCAGCAGTTCTGGACAGGGAGGTGGCTACACCTTC.